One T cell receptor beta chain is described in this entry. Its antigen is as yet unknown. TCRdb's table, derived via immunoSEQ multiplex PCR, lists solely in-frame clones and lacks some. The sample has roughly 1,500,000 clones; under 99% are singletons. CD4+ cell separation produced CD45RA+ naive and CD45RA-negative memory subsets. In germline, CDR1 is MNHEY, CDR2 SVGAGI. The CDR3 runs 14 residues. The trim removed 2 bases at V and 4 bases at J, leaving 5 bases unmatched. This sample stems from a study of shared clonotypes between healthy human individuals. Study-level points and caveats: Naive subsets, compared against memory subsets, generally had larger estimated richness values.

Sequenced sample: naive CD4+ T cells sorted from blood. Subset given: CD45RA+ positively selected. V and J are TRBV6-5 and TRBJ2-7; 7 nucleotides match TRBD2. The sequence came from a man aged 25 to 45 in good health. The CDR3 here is CASSYAGESYEQYF. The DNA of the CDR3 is TGTGCCAGCAGTTACGCGGGAGAGTCGTACGAGCAGTACTTC.